The rows below give T cell receptor beta chains drawn from one sample of a study of T cell repertoires in cytomegalovirus infection. For these receptors, no antigen is known. Each CDR3 protein is one row after TCRdb ran MiXCR on the reads. Of about 900,000 distinct CDR3 sequences listed, approximately 30% are singletons. Sequencing was performed on cultured CD8+ T cells from PBMCs, taken from culture after CMV antigen stimulation. The receptors here all came from a human donor in good health (CMV status not recorded). Some clones in this sample may be carry-over from other donors' samples. CDR3s include the opening cysteine and the closing phenylalanine or tryptophan. The D gene is left open where the match is weak. Size tells how often a clone was seen (once, few, many) or the class of an expanded clone, and some rows leave it out.

j_gene	d_gene	abundance	v_gene	CDR3aa	CDR3nt
TRBJ2-3	TRBD2	-	TRBV4-1	CASSQEGTGGRSDTQYF	TGCGCCAGCAGCCAAGAGGGGACGGGGGGGAGGTCAGATACGCAGTATTTT
TRBJ1-2	-	-	TRBV14	CASNQTPGGVYGYTF	TGTGCCAGCAACCAAACGCCGGGAGGGGTCTATGGCTACACCTTC
TRBJ2-1	TRBD1	-	TRBV7-4	CASSLGGQLPYNEQFF	TGTGCCAGCAGCTTAGGGGGACAGCTTCCCTACAATGAGCAGTTCTTC
TRBJ1-2	TRBD1	few	TRBV7-9	CASSSQGQGFYGYTF	TGTGCCAGCAGCTCCCAGGGACAGGGATTCTATGGCTACACCTTC
TRBJ1-2	-	-	TRBV7-9	CASRFVNLGVPGYTF	TGTGCCAGCAGGTTTGTCAACTTAGGGGTTCCTGGCTACACCTTC
TRBJ1-1	TRBD1	-	TRBV7-9	CASRLMDRGTEAFF	TGTGCCAGCAGACTTATGGACAGGGGGACTGAAGCTTTCTTT
TRBJ2-3	TRBD2	-	TRBV7-9	CASSVSSSGGTDTQYF	TGTGCCAGCAGCGTCTCTTCTAGCGGGGGCACAGATACGCAGTATTTT
TRBJ2-3	TRBD2	many	TRBV7-2	CASNYYPGGGDTQYF	TGTGCCAGCAACTACTACCCGGGAGGGGGAGATACGCAGTATTTT
TRBJ2-2	-	-	TRBV20-1	CSANRDGNTGELFF	TGCAGTGCCAACAGGGATGGTAACACCGGGGAGCTGTTTTTT
TRBJ1-5	-	few	TRBV19	CASSMRGGSNQPQHF	TGTGCCAGTAGTATGAGAGGGGGTAGCAATCAGCCCCAGCATTTT
TRBJ2-1	-	-	TRBV27	CASATRGAKYNEQFF	TGTGCCAGCGCTACCCGGGGGGCAAAGTACAATGAGCAGTTCTTC
TRBJ2-1	TRBD2	-	TRBV6-2/TRBV6-3	CASSYLLAGGPLSYNEQFF	TGTGCCAGCAGTTACCTACTAGCGGGGGGGCCCCTCTCCTACAATGAGCAGTTCTTC
TRBJ1-1	TRBD1	-	TRBV12-3/TRBV12-4	CANSLPGQGAMGGTEAFF	TGTGCCAACAGTCTTCCGGGACAGGGGGCTATGGGCGGCACTGAAGCTTTCTTT
TRBJ1-2	-	-	TRBV6-1	CASSEAGQRYYGYTF	TGTGCCAGCAGTGAAGCGGGACAACGTTACTATGGCTACACCTTC
TRBJ2-4	-	-	TRBV6-6	CASATGQNIQYF	TGTGCCAGCGCGACAGGCCAAAACATTCAGTACTTC
TRBJ2-1	-	-	TRBV13	CASSFGTLNEQFF	TGTGCCAGCAGCTTCGGGACGCTCAATGAGCAGTTCTTC
TRBJ2-3	-	-	TRBV11-2	CASSLARTGKVDTQYF	TGTGCCAGCAGCTTAGCTCGGACCGGGAAGGTGGATACGCAGTATTTT
TRBJ2-1	-	once	TRBV7-9	CASSLIPTEQFF	TGTGCCAGCAGCTTAATACCTACTGAGCAGTTCTTC
TRBJ1-5	-	-	TRBV6-2/TRBV6-3	CASSYGLSITAQHF	TGTGCCAGCAGTTACGGGTTAAGCATCACAGCCCAGCATTTT
TRBJ1-3	-	few	TRBV12-5	CASGLLGPGFSGNTIYF	TGTGCTAGTGGTTTGCTAGGACCGGGGTTCTCTGGAAACACCATATATTTT
TRBJ1-1	-	few	TRBV29-1	CSVDAPDSNTEAFF	TGCAGCGTTGACGCGCCGGACTCGAACACTGAAGCTTTCTTT
TRBJ2-1	TRBD2	many	TRBV27	CASSFLRTSGGPSYNEQFF	TGTGCCAGCAGTTTTCTCAGGACTAGCGGGGGGCCCTCCTACAATGAGCAGTTCTTC
TRBJ1-6	-	-	TRBV4-1	CASSHAGLGGSPLHF	TGCGCCAGCAGCCATGCGGGCCTTGGCGGTTCACCCCTCCACTTT
TRBJ2-1	TRBD1	few	TRBV24-1	CATRDRESNEQFF	TGTGCCACCAGGGACAGGGAATCCAATGAGCAGTTCTTC
TRBJ2-3	TRBD2	-	TRBV6-6	CASSFYGLAGITDTQYF	TGTGCCAGCAGTTTCTACGGACTAGCGGGGATCACAGATACGCAGTATTTT
TRBJ1-6	-	-	TRBV5-5	CASSLARYNSPLHF	TGTGCCAGCAGCTTGGCGCGTTATAATTCACCCCTCCACTTT
TRBJ1-1	TRBD1	few	TRBV12-3/TRBV12-4	CASSLGATGGATEAFF	TGTGCCAGCAGTTTGGGGGCCACAGGGGGGGCCACTGAAGCTTTCTTT
TRBJ2-7	-	-	TRBV9	CASSGGRAFTYEQYF	TGTGCCAGCAGCGGGGGAAGGGCCTTTACCTACGAGCAGTACTTC
TRBJ2-5	-	few	TRBV12-3/TRBV12-4	CASSESGYTETQYF	TGTGCCAGCAGTGAATCTGGGTACACGGAGACCCAGTACTTC
TRBJ1-1	TRBD1	few	TRBV7-9	CASREGAMNTEAFF	TGTGCCAGCAGAGAGGGGGCCATGAACACTGAAGCTTTCTTT
TRBJ2-5	TRBD2	once	TRBV5-1	CASSSGLAGLQETQYF	TGCGCCAGCAGCTCGGGACTAGCGGGATTACAAGAGACCCAGTACTTC
TRBJ2-6	-	many	TRBV11-2	CASSSGQSGANVLTF	TGTGCCAGCAGTTCCGGACAGTCTGGGGCCAACGTCCTGACTTTC
TRBJ2-7	-	-	TRBV13	CASSEGYTAVYEQYF	TGTGCCAGCAGTGAGGGGTATACCGCGGTTTACGAGCAGTACTTC
TRBJ2-1	-	-	TRBV6-5	CASSYRGAGYGNEQFF	TGTGCCAGCAGCTACCGGGGGGCGGGGTACGGGAATGAGCAGTTCTTC
TRBJ2-1	-	many	TRBV7-3	CASSWGGSSYNEQFF	TGTGCCAGCAGCTGGGGGGGCAGCTCCTACAATGAGCAGTTCTTC
TRBJ2-7	TRBD1	-	TRBV7-4	CASSSGWDRIYEQYF	TGTGCCAGCAGCTCCGGCTGGGACAGGATCTACGAGCAGTACTTC
TRBJ2-1	-	-	TRBV6-1	CASSEKRNSYNEQFF	TGTGCCAGCAGTGAAAAGAGGAACTCCTACAATGAGCAGTTCTTC
TRBJ2-2	TRBD1	-	TRBV12-3/TRBV12-4	CASSLQGTRELFF	TGTGCCAGCAGCCTACAGGGGACCCGGGAGCTGTTTTTT
TRBJ2-6	TRBD2	many	TRBV6-1	CASSEVLAGAFGANVLTF	TGTGCCAGCAGTGAAGTCCTAGCGGGGGCTTTTGGGGCCAACGTCCTGACTTTC
TRBJ2-1	-	-	TRBV6-1	CASSEAERVMLSYNEQFF	TGTGCCAGCAGTGAAGCGGAAAGGGTAATGTTGTCCTACAATGAGCAGTTCTTC
TRBJ2-7	-	many	TRBV7-6	CASSLGRDEQYF	TGTGCCAGCAGCTTAGGACGGGACGAGCAGTACTTC
TRBJ2-3	TRBD2	few	TRBV10-3	CAISGPQRGGPDTQYF	TGTGCCATCAGTGGCCCCCAGCGGGGCGGCCCTGATACGCAGTATTTT
TRBJ2-7	TRBD1	-	TRBV29-1	CSAGTGLKSYEQYF	TGCAGCGCAGGGACAGGACTCAAATCCTACGAGCAGTACTTC
TRBJ2-7	-	-	TRBV13	CASSLARTSYEQYF	TGTGCCAGCAGCTTAGCCCGGACCTCCTACGAGCAGTACTTC
TRBJ2-7	TRBD2	few	TRBV7-9	CASSLETSVEQYF	TGTGCCAGCAGCTTGGAGACTAGCGTAGAGCAGTACTTC
TRBJ2-2	TRBD1	few	TRBV5-6	CASSWTGPDAGELFF	TGTGCCAGCAGCTGGACAGGCCCTGATGCCGGGGAGCTGTTTTTT
TRBJ1-4	-	many	TRBV12-3/TRBV12-4	CASSLRPGATNEKLFF	TGTGCCAGCAGTTTAAGGCCAGGGGCAACTAATGAAAAACTGTTTTTT
TRBJ2-3	-	few	TRBV19	CASSIGLASSTDTQYF	TGTGCCAGTAGTATAGGATTAGCGTCTAGCACAGATACGCAGTATTTT
TRBJ2-2	TRBD2	few	TRBV7-3	CASSLSQRGGHTGELFF	TGTGCCAGCAGCTTATCGCAGCGGGGGGGCCACACCGGGGAGCTGTTTTTT
TRBJ2-1	-	-	TRBV29-1	CSVGRIGNEQFF	TGCAGCGTTGGCCGGATAGGGAATGAGCAGTTCTTC